The 18 T cell receptor beta chains given below trace back to one sample, sequenced in a study of shared clonotypes between healthy human individuals. Data came from immunoSEQ multiplex PCR; TCRdb stores just in-frame clones and leaves some out. The sample has 800,000 to 1,200,000 clones, more than 75% seen once. Sequencing was performed on memory CD4+ T cells from PBMCs. Subset meaning: CD45RA-negative fraction. The receptors were sampled from a man aged 18 to 29 in good health. Some clones in this sample may be carry-over from other donors' samples.

The table lists this clone with many counts. The rearrangement joins TRBV4-3 to TRBJ1-1, with unresolved D. V gave up 3 bases and J gave up 5 bases, with 16 bases separating them. The CDR3 covers 15 residues. The germline gives CDR1 LGHNA, CDR2 YSLEER. The CDR3 loop reads CASSQDDYPGTEAFF. The CDR3 region has the DNA TGCGCCAGCAGCCAGGACGACTATCCGGGGACTGAAGCTTTCTTT.

Points on this clone: This same CDR3 is encoded by further DNA sequences in the sample. J is TRBJ2-7 and V is TRBV27; TRBD1 matches 9 bases. V was pared by 3 bases and J by 4 bases, with 1 base of the junction left unmatched. CDR1 and CDR2 (germline): MNHEY, SMNVEV (reference sequence). This CDR3 region has 13 residues. The CDR3 spells CASSFGQGYEQYF. The CDR3 coding sequence is TGTGCCAGCAGTTTTGGACAGGGGTACGAGCAGTACTTC.

Here the CDR3 reads CAWSVGRGETQYF. In DNA, the CDR3 is TGTGCCTGGAGTGTCGGGAGAGGAGAGACCCAGTACTTC. The chain is built from TRBV30 and TRBJ2-5; weak D call: TRBD2 (6 bases). The CDR3 runs 13 residues. Germline V CDR1 and CDR2: GTSNPN, SVGIG (reference sequence). Trimming cost V 0 bases and J 4 bases, with 9 bases left between them.

The CDR3 DNA reads TGTGCCAGCAGTTTCCGATCTCTATCTACTAGCGGGATTGAGCAGTACTTC. Its protein product is CASSFRSLSTSGIEQYF. The chain uses TRBV27 and TRBJ2-7; 10 nucleotides align to TRBD2. V was pared by 3 bases and J by 7 bases, with 15 bases of the junction left unmatched. Germline CDR1 MNHEY, CDR2 SMNVEV (reference sequence). The CDR3 is 17 amino acids.

The CDR3 coding sequence is TGTGCCAGCAGCCCCGCGCTCGGATGGGCAGATACGCAGTATTTT. Translated, it gives CASSPALGWADTQYF. The chain combines TRBV9 with TRBJ2-3, with D unresolved. CDR3 length: 15 residues. V dropped 4 bases and J dropped 4 bases, with 16 bases sitting between them. In germline, CDR1 is SGDLS, CDR2 YYNGEE.

Here the CDR3 reads CASSPDSGNEKLFF. CDR3 in DNA: TGTGCCAGCAGCCCGGACAGCGGCAATGAAAAACTGTTTTTT. The V gene is TRBV9, the J gene TRBJ1-4, with D possibly TRBD1 on 6 matching bases. In germline, CDR1 is SGDLS, CDR2 YYNGEE. Trimming took off 4 bases at V and 5 bases at J, with 12 bases between the two ends. This CDR3 spans 14 amino acids.

This clone came up once. The rearrangement joins TRBV7-9 to TRBJ2-1, with 10 bases fitting TRBD2. The CDR3 runs to 15 residues. Per germline, CDR1 SEHNR and CDR2 FQNEAQ (reference sequence). Germline trimming cut 3 bases from V and 5 bases from J; bases unmatched to any gene: 4. The CDR3 DNA reads TGTGCCAGCAGCTTCCGGCTAGCGGGAGACAATGAGCAGTTCTTC. Its translation: CASSFRLAGDNEQFF.

As for this clone: Other DNA sequences in the sample encode the same CDR3. The chain combines TRBV20-1 with TRBJ2-3; no clear D gene. This CDR3 has 11 amino acids. CDR1 and CDR2 from the germline V gene are DFQATT and SNEGSKA (reference sequence). Trimming took 3 bases from V and 2 from J, leaving 3 bases between them. The CDR3 nucleotides are TGCAGTGCTAGGGCCACAGATACGCAGTATTTT. Translated, it gives CSARATDTQYF.

The J gene is TRBJ2-7, the V gene TRBV5-5; tentative D call: TRBD2 (6 bases). The CDR3 runs 16 residues. Germline assignment: CDR1 SGHKS and CDR2 YYEKEE (reference sequence). Trimming shortened V by 2 bases and J by 4 bases, and 19 bases separated the two germline ends. The CDR3 reads CASSFQAGGPRYEQYF. As DNA, the CDR3 is TGTGCCAGCAGCTTCCAAGCGGGCGGGCCTCGGTACGAGCAGTACTTC.

This chain uses TRBV15 with TRBJ1-5, with D possibly matching TRBD1 (6 bases). The CDR3 totals 16 residues. The germline CDR1 and CDR2 sequences are LNHNV and YYDKDF (reference sequence). Trimming cost V 3 bases and J 3 bases, with 15 bases left between them. The CDR3 nucleotides are TGTGCCACCAGCAGCCTCCCCGGACAGAACAATCAGCCCCAGCATTTT. Its protein product is CATSSLPGQNNQPQHF.

A remark on this clone: The identical CDR3 is also encoded by other nucleotide sequences in the sample. V gene TRBV11-1 combines with J gene TRBJ2-1; either TRBD1 or TRBD2 may fit D (7 bases each). Trimming removed 1 base from V and 1 base from J, with 11 bases in between. This CDR3 region has 16 residues. Germline V gene sequence: CDR1 SGHAT, CDR2 FQDESV (reference sequence). Here the CDR3 reads CASSLGQGGSYNEQFF. CDR3 sequence (DNA): TGTGCCAGCAGCTTAGGTCAGGGGGGGTCCTACAATGAGCAGTTCTTC.

With respect to this clone: One base separates it from a far larger clone, so it is likely a read error. The rearrangement uses TRBV7-3 and TRBJ2-5, with a weak D call TRBD1 (5 bases). Trimming pared 5 bases from V and 1 base from J, leaving 8 bases between. The V gene's germline CDR1 is SGHTA and CDR2 FQGTGA. The CDR3 runs 13 residues. The DNA of the CDR3 is TGTGCCAGCAGCACAGGTACCCAAGAGACCCAGTACTTC. As protein: CASSTGTQETQYF.

The rearrangement links TRBV7-7 to TRBJ2-1, with D possibly being TRBD2 (5 bases). Germline CDR1 is SSHAT and CDR2 is FNYEAQ (reference sequence). The CDR3 contains 14 residues. The V gene lost 0 bases and the J gene lost 6 bases, with 9 bases spanning the gap. This CDR3 reads CASSLAGRANEQFF. CDR3 in DNA: TGTGCCAGCAGCTTAGCAGGGCGGGCCAATGAGCAGTTCTTC.

The chain has TRBV7-6 and TRBJ2-1; no reliable D call. Trimming took off 7 bases at V and 7 bases at J, with 17 bases between the two ends. Looked up from germline, CDR1 is SGHVS and CDR2 is FNYEAQ. This CDR3 is 14 amino acids long. The CDR3 is CASTVETGLNEQFF. The CDR3 coding sequence is TGTGCCAGCACCGTAGAGACTGGCCTGAATGAGCAGTTCTTC.

This sequence joins TRBV9 and TRBJ2-3, with D maybe TRBD1 (6 bases). V was cut by 4 bases and J by 2 bases, with 17 bases left in between. Germline lookup yields CDR1 SGDLS and CDR2 YYNGEE. The CDR3 spans 16 residues. Here the CDR3 DNA reads TGTGCCAGCAGCCTGGGATGGGGGCAAGTCACAGATACGCAGTATTTT. It specifies CASSLGWGQVTDTQYF.

The chain couples TRBV6-1 to TRBJ1-2; 7 bases are shared with TRBD1. There are 14 residues in the CDR3. Germline V gene sequence: CDR1 MNHNS, CDR2 SASEGT. V shed 3 bases and J 7 bases; nucleotides not matched to a gene: 8. CDR3 DNA sequence: TGTGCCAGCAGTGACTGGACAGGCGTAGCTGGCTACACCTTC. Translated: CASSDWTGVAGYTF.

The rearrangement links TRBV7-2 to TRBJ2-1; 12 bases are a match to TRBD2. Germline assignment: CDR1 SGHTA and CDR2 FQGNSA. The CDR3 spans 17 residues. The junction had 9 bases not matched to a gene; V was cut back by 1 base and J by 8 bases. CDR3 protein: CASSLGVTSGSFDEQFF. The CDR3 nucleotides are TGTGCCAGCAGCTTAGGGGTGACTAGCGGGAGTTTCGATGAGCAGTTCTTC.

This clone was counted a few times. The chain is built from TRBV12-1 and TRBJ2-1. TRBV12-1 is flagged as a pseudogene. The CDR3 sequence is 16 residues long. The chain's CDR3 is CASSSVGVAESNEQFF. The CDR3 nucleotides read TGTGCCAGCAGCTCTGTGGGGGTGGCGGAGTCGAATGAGCAGTTCTTC.